What follows are 23 T cell receptor beta chains derived from one specimen sequenced in a study of blood T cell repertoires in COVID-19. Using immunoSEQ multiplex PCR, the repertoire was profiled, and TCRdb retains in-frame clones only, with some absent. The sample shows 250,000 to 300,000 clones, approximately 90% of them seen only once. The sequencing sample was made of PBMCs or T cells enriched from blood (not recorded which). The receptors stem from a human donor in a cohort exposed to, infected with or recovered from COVID-19 (not recorded which). The donor label of this sample is uncertain.

This sequence joins TRBV5-6 and TRBJ1-3, with 7 bases aligning to TRBD1. Germline V gene data show CDR1 as SGHDT and CDR2 as YYEEEE. Losses at the gene ends were 4 bases for V and 2 bases for J; bases not matched to a gene: 6. CDR3 length: 15 amino acids. Here the CDR3 DNA reads TGTGCCAGCAGCCCCCGGGACAGAACTGGAAACACCATATATTTT. The encoded protein is CASSPRDRTGNTIYF.

This clone was observed a single time. The V gene is TRBV18, the J gene TRBJ1-2, with D possibly being TRBD1 (6 bases). The CDR3 sequence is 16 residues long. Germline CDR1 reads KGHSH; CDR2 reads LQKENI. Trimming cost V 2 bases and J 5 bases, with 18 bases left between them. DNA of the CDR3: TGTGCCAGCTCACCATCAATAGGACAGCCAGAGTATGGCTACACCTTC. Protein: CASSPSIGQPEYGYTF.

V and J are TRBV7-8 and TRBJ2-3, with 13 bases aligning to TRBD2. Germline loops: CDR1 SGHVS, CDR2 FQNEAQ. This CDR3 comprises 17 residues. The trim removed 6 bases at V and 6 bases at J, leaving 12 bases unmatched. The CDR3 bases are TGTGCCAGCAGGCCACTAGCGGGGGGGTCCGGGGTGGATACGCAGTATTTT. Its translation: CASRPLAGGSGVDTQYF. Full variable domain (missing parts from reference TRBV7-8 and TRBJ2-3): GAGVSQSPRYKVAKRGQDVALRCDPISGHVSLFWYQQALGQGPEFLTYFQNEAQLDKSGLPSDRFFAERPEGSVSTLKIQRTQQEDSAVYLCASRPLAGGSGVDTQYFGPGTRLTVL.

DNA of the CDR3: TGTGCCAGCAGTTACTCGACCGGACAGGGGTGGGTGTATTTT. It yields the protein CASSYSTGQGWVYF. The genes are TRBV6-5 and TRBJ2-3; 9 bases match TRBD1. V lost 0 bases to trimming and J lost 14 bases; unmatched junction nucleotides: 9. This CDR3 contains 14 residues. Looked up from germline, CDR1 is MNHEY and CDR2 is SVGAGI.

The gene calls are TRBV4-2 and TRBJ1-2; TRBD1 agrees at 7 bases. The ends lost 3 bases at V and 2 bases at J; junction bases unmatched: 12. The CDR3 spans 17 residues. The germline gives CDR1 LGHNA, CDR2 YNFKEQ. CDR3 sequence (DNA): TGTGCCAGCAGCCACGGTGTGAGGGGGCCAAACAACTATGGCTACACCTTC. Encoded protein: CASSHGVRGPNNYGYTF.

The chain employs TRBV6-4 and TRBJ1-1; 7 nucleotides match TRBD1. Trimming at V came to 6 bases and at J to 3 bases, leaving 4 bases not matched to a gene. The germline CDR1 and CDR2 sequences are MRHNA and SNTAGT. This CDR3 is built from 13 residues. The CDR3 protein is CASRRTGDTEAFF. CDR3 coding DNA: TGTGCCAGCAGACGCACAGGGGACACTGAAGCTTTCTTT.

The gene calls are TRBV30 and TRBJ1-1; no clear D gene. V gave up 4 bases and J gave up 3 bases, with 15 bases separating them. The germline V gene has CDR1 GTSNPN and CDR2 SVGIG (reference sequence). This CDR3 contains 14 residues. Here the CDR3 reads CAWTGLADYTEAFF. The CDR3 nucleotides are TGTGCCTGGACTGGCCTGGCAGACTACACTGAAGCTTTCTTT. The full variable domain, in which reference TRBV30 and TRBJ1-1 provide the parts outside the CDR3, is SQTIHQWPATLVQPVGSPLSLECTVEGTSNPNLYWYRQAAGRGLQLLFYSVGIGQISSEVPQNLSASRPQDRQFILSSKKLLLSDSGFYLCAWTGLADYTEAFFGQGTRLTVV.

The chain couples TRBV5-1 to TRBJ1-6; maybe TRBD1 (6 bases). This CDR3 has 16 residues. Germline CDR1 SGHRS, CDR2 YFSETQ. Between the trimmed V and J ends, which lost 1 base and 0 bases, there was a span of 8 bases. DNA of the CDR3: TGCGCCAGCAGCTTGACAGGGCGCTCCTATAATTCACCCCTCCACTTT. This encodes CASSLTGRSYNSPLHF. The variable domain in full, with the rest retrieved from reference TRBV5-1 and TRBJ1-6, is KAGVTQTPRYLIKTRGQQVTLSCSPISGHRSVSWYQQTPGQGLQFLFEYFSETQRNKGNFPGRFSGRQFSNSRSEMNVSTLELGDSALYLCASSLTGRSYNSPLHFGNGTRLTVT.

This clone has only one observation. The CDR3 DNA reads TGTGCCAGCAGCTTGGACAGTGGATCTGGAAACACCATATATTTT. Amino acids: CASSLDSGSGNTIYF. The gene calls are TRBV5-4 and TRBJ1-3; D call uncertain. The V end lost 0 bases, the J end lost 1 base, and 8 bases lay between the germline ends. Per germline, CDR1 SGHNT and CDR2 YYREEE (reference sequence). CDR3 length: 15 residues.

This chain links TRBV4-1 with TRBJ2-5, with D perhaps matching TRBD2 (6 bases). CDR1 MGHRA and CDR2 YSYEKL come from the germline V gene. Trimming took off 1 base at V and 5 bases at J, with 14 bases between the two ends. CDR3 length: 15 amino acids. As DNA, the CDR3 is TGCGCCAGCAGCCAAGGAACTAGCATCGGGGAGACCCAGTACTTC. It encodes CASSQGTSIGETQYF.

This sequence joins TRBV6-5 and TRBJ2-7; D is undetermined. The germline V gene encodes CDR1 MNHEY and CDR2 SVGAGI. The V end was cut by 4 bases, the J end by 5 bases, with 12 bases between. This CDR3 contains 13 residues. CDR3 residues: CASSFRQANEQYF. CDR3 DNA sequence: TGTGCCAGCAGTTTTCGGCAGGCGAACGAGCAGTACTTC.

The chain couples TRBV7-8 to TRBJ2-5, with 14 bases fitting TRBD2. The CDR3 loop spans 16 amino acids. V shed 5 bases, J shed 5 bases, and the junction held 7 bases outside the gene matches. Germline CDR1 and CDR2: SGHVS and FQNEAQ. The CDR3 DNA is TGTGCCAGCAGCCTGGGACTAGCGGGGGTGAAGGAGACCCAGTACTTC. This encodes CASSLGLAGVKETQYF.

The chain couples TRBV19 to TRBJ2-5, with D possibly being TRBD2 (6 bases). The V and J ends lost 0 bases and 6 bases respectively, with 20 bases between them. Per germline, CDR1 LNHDA and CDR2 SQIVND (reference sequence). This CDR3 has 17 residues. The CDR3 nucleotides read TGTGCCAGTAGTATAGACATGGGGGGACTGCGCTATCAGACCCAGTACTTC. It encodes CASSIDMGGLRYQTQYF.

The rearrangement joins TRBV6-2 or TRBV6-3 to TRBJ1-1; TRBD1 aligns across 7 bases. Per germline, CDR1 MNHEY and CDR2 SVGEGT. V lost 5 bases and J lost 12; bases outside the gene matches: 12. The CDR3 consists of 13 residues. The CDR3 spells CASSPPVGGETFF. DNA for the CDR3: TGTGCCAGCAGTCCGCCGGTAGGGGGCGAAACTTTCTTT.

The chain couples TRBV3-1 (or the pseudogene TRBV3-2) to TRBJ2-1; D ambiguous. The CDR3 is 15 residues long. Germline CDR1 LGHDT, CDR2 YNNKEL (reference sequence). V gave up 1 base and J gave up 0 bases, with 7 bases separating them. The chain's CDR3 is CASSQGANSYNEQFF. For the CDR3, the DNA is TGTGCCAGCAGCCAAGGGGCGAACTCCTACAATGAGCAGTTCTTC.

The chain employs TRBV7-3 and TRBJ2-2; 9 bases fit TRBD2. CDR3 length: 16 residues. With 6 bases clipped from V and 7 bases from J, the junction kept 12 bases outside the gene matches. In germline, CDR1 is SGHTA, CDR2 FQGTGA. This CDR3 is CASRLTGTSFGGELFF. CDR3 in DNA: TGTGCCAGCAGGTTGACCGGGACTAGCTTCGGCGGGGAGCTGTTTTTT.

This chain joins TRBV5-6 and TRBJ2-5; 9 bases align to TRBD1. The CDR3 runs 16 residues. J was trimmed by 5 bases and V by 6 bases; bases with no gene match: 14. In germline, CDR1 is SGHDT, CDR2 YYEEEE. The CDR3, as DNA: TGTGCCAGCATCCCCCGGACAGGGGCAAGGGGGGAGACCCAGTACTTC. Its translation is CASIPRTGARGETQYF.

V usage is TRBV7-9 and J usage is TRBJ1-3, with D unclear. With 1 base removed from V and 0 bases from J, the gap between germline ends came to 13 bases. Germline V lookup: CDR1 SEHNR, CDR2 FQNEAQ (reference sequence). This CDR3 has 17 amino acids. CDR3 residues: CASSLESRLSSGNTIYF. The CDR3 DNA sequence: TGTGCCAGCAGCTTAGAAAGCAGGCTGAGCTCTGGAAACACCATATATTTT.

The chain joins TRBV3-1 (or the pseudogene TRBV3-2) to TRBJ1-1; D call uncertain. Germline V gene sequence: CDR1 LGHDT, CDR2 YNNKEL (reference sequence). Trimming cost V 4 bases and J 5 bases, with 17 bases left between them. The length of the CDR3 is 15 residues. CDR3 sequence reads: CASSPRGQWGTEAFF. In DNA form, the CDR3 reads TGTGCCAGCAGCCCCCGGGGTCAGTGGGGAACTGAAGCTTTCTTT.

This chain uses TRBV19 with TRBJ1-5; TRBD1 aligns across 8 bases. Germline CDR1 is LNHDA and CDR2 is SQIVND (reference sequence). V lost 6 bases, J lost 6 bases, and 4 bases stayed unmatched. The CDR3 loop spans 13 amino acids. The CDR3 bases are TGTGCCAGTAGCTCAGGGGGCCCTCAGCCCCAGCATTTT. It is translated as CASSSGGPQPQHF.

The CDR3 is CASSRGQGALDTQYF. In DNA form, the CDR3 reads TGTGCCAGCAGCCGAGGACAGGGGGCTTTGGATACGCAGTATTTT. The chain has TRBV2 and TRBJ2-3; 11 bases agree with TRBD1. In germline, CDR1 is SNHLY, CDR2 FYNNEI. The CDR3 has 15 amino acids. J lost 6 bases, V lost 6 bases, and 8 bases had no gene match. The complete variable domain, with remaining parts taken from reference TRBV2 and TRBJ2-3, reads EPEVTQTPSHQVTQMGQEVILRCVPISNHLYFYWYRQILGQKVEFLVSFYNNEISEKSEIFDDQFSVERPDGSNFTLKIRSTKLEDSAMYFCASSRGQGALDTQYFGPGTRLTVL.

The chain combines TRBV4-1 with TRBJ2-2; 9 nucleotides match TRBD2. The CDR3 runs 15 residues. Germline assignment: CDR1 MGHRA and CDR2 YSYEKL. V trimming: 5 bases; J trimming: 8 bases; junction bases outside the gene matches: 9. For the CDR3, the DNA is TGCGCCAGCAGCGGGGCGGGGGGGCGAACTGGGGAGCTGTTTTTT. Amino acid sequence: CASSGAGGRTGELFF.

The chain links TRBV6-2 or TRBV6-3 to TRBJ1-1; TRBD1 matches 9 bases. The CDR3 totals 17 residues. CDR1 and CDR2 (germline): MNHEY, SVGEGT. V dropped 5 bases and J dropped 6; count of bases not matched to a gene: 16. Written as DNA, the CDR3 is TGTGCCAGCAGTGGAACGACAGGGGGAACTTCGGGGGCTGAAGCTTTCTTT. Translating gives CASSGTTGGTSGAEAFF.